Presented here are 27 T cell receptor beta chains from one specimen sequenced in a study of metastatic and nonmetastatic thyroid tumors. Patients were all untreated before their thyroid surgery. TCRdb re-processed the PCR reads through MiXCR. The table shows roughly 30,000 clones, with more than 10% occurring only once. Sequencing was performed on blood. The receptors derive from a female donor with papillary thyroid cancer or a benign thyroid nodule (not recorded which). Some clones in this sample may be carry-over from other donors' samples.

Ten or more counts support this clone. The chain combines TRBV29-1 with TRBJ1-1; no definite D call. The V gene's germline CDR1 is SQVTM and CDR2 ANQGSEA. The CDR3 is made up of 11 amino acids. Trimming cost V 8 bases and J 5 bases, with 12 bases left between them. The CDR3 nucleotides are TGCAGCCCTCAGCCACGGACTGAAGCTTTCTTT. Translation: CSPQPRTEAFF.

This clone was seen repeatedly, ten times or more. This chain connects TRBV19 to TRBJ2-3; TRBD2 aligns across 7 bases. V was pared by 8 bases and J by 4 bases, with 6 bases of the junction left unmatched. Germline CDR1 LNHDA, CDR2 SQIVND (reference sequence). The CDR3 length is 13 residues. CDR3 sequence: CASSTSKADTQYF. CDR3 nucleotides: TGTGCCAGTTCGACTAGCAAAGCAGATACGCAGTATTTT.

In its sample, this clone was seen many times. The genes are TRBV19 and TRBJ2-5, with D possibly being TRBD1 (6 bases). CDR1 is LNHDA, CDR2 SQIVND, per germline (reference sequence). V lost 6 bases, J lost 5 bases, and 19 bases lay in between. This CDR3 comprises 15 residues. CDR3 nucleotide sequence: TGTGCCAGTAGAGGTACAGGGCTTATGACGGAGACCCAGTACTTC. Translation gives CASRGTGLMTETQYF. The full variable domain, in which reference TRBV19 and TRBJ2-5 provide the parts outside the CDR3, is DGGITQSPKYLFRKEGQNVTLSCEQNLNHDAMYWYRQDPGQGLRLIYYSQIVNDFQKGDIAEGYSVSREKKESFPLTVTSAQKNPTAFYLCASRGTGLMTETQYFGPGTRLLVL.

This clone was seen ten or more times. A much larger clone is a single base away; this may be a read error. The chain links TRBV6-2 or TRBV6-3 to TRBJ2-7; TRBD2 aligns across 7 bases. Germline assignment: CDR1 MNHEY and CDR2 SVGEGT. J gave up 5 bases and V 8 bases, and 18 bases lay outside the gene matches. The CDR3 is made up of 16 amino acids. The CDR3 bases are TGTGCCAGCGGTAGGGACCAGCGGGACCCTCCCAACGAGCAGTACTTC. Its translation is CASGRDQRDPPNEQYF.

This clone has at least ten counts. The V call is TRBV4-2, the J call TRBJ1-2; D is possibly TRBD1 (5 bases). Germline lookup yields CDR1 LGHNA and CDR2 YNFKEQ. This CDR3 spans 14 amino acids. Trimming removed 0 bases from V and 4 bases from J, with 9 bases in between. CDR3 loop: CASSQDFGGYGYTF. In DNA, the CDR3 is TGTGCCAGCAGCCAAGACTTTGGGGGCTATGGCTACACCTTC.

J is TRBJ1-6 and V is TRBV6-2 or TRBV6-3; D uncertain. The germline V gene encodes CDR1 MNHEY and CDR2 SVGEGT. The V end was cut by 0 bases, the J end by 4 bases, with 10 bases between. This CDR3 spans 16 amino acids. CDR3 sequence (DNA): TGTGCCAGCAGTTACTCGAGCACCCCGTATAATTCACCCCTCCACTTT. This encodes CASSYSSTPYNSPLHF.

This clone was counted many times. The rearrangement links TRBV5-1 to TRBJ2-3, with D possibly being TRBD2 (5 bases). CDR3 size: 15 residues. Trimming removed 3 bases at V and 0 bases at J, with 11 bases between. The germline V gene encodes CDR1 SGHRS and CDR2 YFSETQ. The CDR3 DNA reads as TGCGCCAGCAGCTCACGGACTGCTAGCACAGATACGCAGTATTTT. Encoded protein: CASSSRTASTDTQYF. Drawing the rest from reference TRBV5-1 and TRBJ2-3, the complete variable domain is KAGVTQTPRYLIKTRGQQVTLSCSPISGHRSVSWYQQTPGQGLQFLFEYFSETQRNKGNFPGRFSGRQFSNSRSEMNVSTLELGDSALYLCASSSRTASTDTQYFGPGTRLTVL.

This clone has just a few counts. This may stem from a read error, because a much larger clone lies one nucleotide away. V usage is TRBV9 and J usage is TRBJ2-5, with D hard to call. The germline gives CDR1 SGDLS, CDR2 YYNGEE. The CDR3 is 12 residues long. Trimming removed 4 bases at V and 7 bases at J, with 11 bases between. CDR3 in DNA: TGTGCCAGCAGCTCCCAACCGGGGACCCAGTACTTC. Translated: CASSSQPGTQYF. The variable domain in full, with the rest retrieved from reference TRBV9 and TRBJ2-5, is DSGVTQTPKHLITATGQRVTLRCSPRSGDLSVYWYQQSLDQGLQFLIQYYNGEERAKGNILERFSAQQFPDLHSELNLSSLELGDSALYFCASSSQPGTQYFGPGTRLLVL.

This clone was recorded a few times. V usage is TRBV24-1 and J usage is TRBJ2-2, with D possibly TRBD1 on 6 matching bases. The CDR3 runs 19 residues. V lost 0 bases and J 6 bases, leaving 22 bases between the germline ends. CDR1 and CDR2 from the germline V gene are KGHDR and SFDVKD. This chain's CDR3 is CATSDLPQWDNKGSGELFF. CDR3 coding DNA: TGTGCCACCAGTGATTTGCCCCAGTGGGACAATAAAGGGTCCGGGGAGCTGTTTTTT.

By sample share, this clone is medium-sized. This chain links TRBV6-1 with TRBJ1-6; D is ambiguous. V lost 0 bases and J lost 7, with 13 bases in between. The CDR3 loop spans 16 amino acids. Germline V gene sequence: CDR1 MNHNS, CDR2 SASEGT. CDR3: CASSEALRARNSPLHF. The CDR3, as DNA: TGTGCCAGCAGTGAAGCGCTTCGGGCGAGGAATTCACCCCTCCACTTT.

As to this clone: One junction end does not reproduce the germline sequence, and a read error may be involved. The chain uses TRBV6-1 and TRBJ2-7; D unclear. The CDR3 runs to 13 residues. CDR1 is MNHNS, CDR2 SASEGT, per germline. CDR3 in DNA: TGCGCCAGCAGTGAAGGGTCTTCCTACGAGCAGTACTTC. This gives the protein CASSEGSSYEQYF.

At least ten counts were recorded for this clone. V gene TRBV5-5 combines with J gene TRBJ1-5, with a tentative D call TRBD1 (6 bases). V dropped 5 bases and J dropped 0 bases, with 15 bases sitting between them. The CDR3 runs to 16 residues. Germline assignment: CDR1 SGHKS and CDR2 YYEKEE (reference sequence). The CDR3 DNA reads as TGTGCCAGCAGTCCGGGACACCTGAATAGCAATCAGCCCCAGCATTTT. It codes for CASSPGHLNSNQPQHF.

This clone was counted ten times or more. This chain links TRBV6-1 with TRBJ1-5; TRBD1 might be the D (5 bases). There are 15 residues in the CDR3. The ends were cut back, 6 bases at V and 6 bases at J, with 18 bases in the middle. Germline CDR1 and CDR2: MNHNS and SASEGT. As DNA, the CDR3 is TGTGCCAGCAGCCCGGGGCCCCGGGAGACTCAGCCCCAGCATTTT. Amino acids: CASSPGPRETQPQHF.

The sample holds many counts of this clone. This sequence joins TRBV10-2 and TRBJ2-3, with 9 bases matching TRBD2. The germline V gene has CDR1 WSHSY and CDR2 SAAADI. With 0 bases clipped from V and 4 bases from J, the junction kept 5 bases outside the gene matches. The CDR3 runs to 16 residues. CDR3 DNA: TGCGCCAGCAGTGAGTCGACTAGCGGAACTCCAGATACGCAGTATTTT. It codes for CASSESTSGTPDTQYF.

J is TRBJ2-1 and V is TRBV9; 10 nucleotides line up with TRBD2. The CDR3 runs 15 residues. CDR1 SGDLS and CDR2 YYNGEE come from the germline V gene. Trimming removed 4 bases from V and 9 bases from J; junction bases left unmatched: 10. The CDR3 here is CASSSLAGAAVEQFF. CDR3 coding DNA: TGTGCCAGCAGCTCTCTAGCGGGAGCTGCGGTTGAGCAGTTCTTC.

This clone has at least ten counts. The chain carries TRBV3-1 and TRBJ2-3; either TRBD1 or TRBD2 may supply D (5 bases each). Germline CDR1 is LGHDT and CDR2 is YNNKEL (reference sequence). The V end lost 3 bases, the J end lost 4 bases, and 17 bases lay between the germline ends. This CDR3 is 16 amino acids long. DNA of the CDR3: TGTGCCAGCAGCCAGCTCCCGGGGCTGACCCCAGATACGCAGTATTTT. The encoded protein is CASSQLPGLTPDTQYF.

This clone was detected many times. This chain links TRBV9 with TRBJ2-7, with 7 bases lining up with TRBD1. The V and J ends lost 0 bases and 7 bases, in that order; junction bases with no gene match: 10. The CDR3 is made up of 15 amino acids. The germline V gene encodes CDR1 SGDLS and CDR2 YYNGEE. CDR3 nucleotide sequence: TGTGCCAGCAGCGTAGGAGGGGGCAGGGACCGGGAGCAGTACTTC. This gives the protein CASSVGGGRDREQYF.

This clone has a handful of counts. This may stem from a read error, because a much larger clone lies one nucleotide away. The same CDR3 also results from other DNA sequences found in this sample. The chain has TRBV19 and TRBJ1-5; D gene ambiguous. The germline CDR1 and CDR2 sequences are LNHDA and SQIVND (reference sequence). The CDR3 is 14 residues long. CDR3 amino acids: CASTTDGNNQPQHF. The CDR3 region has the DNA TGCGCCAGTACCACGGACGGTAACAATCAGCCCCAGCATTTT. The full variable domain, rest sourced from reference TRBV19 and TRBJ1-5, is DGGITQSPKYLFRKEGQNVTLSCEQNLNHDAMYWYRQDPGQGLRLIYYSQIVNDFQKGDIAEGYSVSREKKESFPLTVTSAQKNPTAFYLCASTTDGNNQPQHFGDGTRLSIL.

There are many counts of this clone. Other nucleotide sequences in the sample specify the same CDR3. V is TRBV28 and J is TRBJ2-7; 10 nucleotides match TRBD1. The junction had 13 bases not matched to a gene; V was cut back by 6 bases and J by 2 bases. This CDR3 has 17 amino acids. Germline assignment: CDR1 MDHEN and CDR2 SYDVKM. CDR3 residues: CASSPPSGTGVAYEQYF. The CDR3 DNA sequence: TGTGCCAGCAGCCCCCCGTCCGGGACAGGGGTAGCCTACGAGCAGTACTTC.

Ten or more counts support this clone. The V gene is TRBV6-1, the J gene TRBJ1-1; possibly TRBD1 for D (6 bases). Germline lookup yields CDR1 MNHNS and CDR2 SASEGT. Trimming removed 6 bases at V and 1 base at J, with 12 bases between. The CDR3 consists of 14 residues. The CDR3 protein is CASRGDNPNTEAFF. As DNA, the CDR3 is TGTGCCAGCAGAGGGGACAACCCGAACACTGAAGCTTTCTTT.

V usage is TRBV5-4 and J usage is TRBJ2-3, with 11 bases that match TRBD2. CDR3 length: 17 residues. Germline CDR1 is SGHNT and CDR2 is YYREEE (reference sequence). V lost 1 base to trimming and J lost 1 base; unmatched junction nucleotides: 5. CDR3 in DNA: TGTGCCAGCAGCTTGTCCCCTAGCGGGAGGCGCACAGATACGCAGTATTTT. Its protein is CASSLSPSGRRTDTQYF.

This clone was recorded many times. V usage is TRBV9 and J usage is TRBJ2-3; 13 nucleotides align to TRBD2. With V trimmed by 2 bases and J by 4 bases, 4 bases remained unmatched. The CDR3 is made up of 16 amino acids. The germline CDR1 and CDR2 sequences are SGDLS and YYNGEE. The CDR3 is CASSVGLAGDADTQYF. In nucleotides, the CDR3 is TGTGCCAGCAGCGTTGGACTAGCGGGAGATGCAGATACGCAGTATTTT.

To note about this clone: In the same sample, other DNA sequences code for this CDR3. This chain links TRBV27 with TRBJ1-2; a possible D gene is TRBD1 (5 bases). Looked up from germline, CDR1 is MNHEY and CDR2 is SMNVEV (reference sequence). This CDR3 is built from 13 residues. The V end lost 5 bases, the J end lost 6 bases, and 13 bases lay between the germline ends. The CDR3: CASSPRGADGYTF. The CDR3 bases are TGTGCCAGCAGTCCAAGAGGGGCCGATGGCTACACCTTC.

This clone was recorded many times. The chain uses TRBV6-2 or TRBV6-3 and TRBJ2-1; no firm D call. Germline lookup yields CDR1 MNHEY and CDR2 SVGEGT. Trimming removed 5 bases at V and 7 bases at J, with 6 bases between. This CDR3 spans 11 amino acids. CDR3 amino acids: CASSIANEQFF. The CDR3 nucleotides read TGTGCCAGCAGTATAGCAAATGAGCAGTTCTTC.

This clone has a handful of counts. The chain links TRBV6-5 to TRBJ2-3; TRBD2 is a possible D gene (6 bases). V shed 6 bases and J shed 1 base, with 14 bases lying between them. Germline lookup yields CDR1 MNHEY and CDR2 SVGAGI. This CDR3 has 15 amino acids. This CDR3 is CASRLAVGGTDTQYF. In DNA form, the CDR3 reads TGTGCCAGCAGGTTAGCGGTCGGCGGCACAGATACGCAGTATTTT.

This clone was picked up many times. The CDR3 bases are TGTGCCAGCAGCTTAGCGGCCACATACTACGAGCAGTACTTC. Residues: CASSLAATYYEQYF. The chain uses TRBV11-1 and TRBJ2-7; D not resolved. Germline V gene data show CDR1 as SGHAT and CDR2 as FQDESV (reference sequence). This CDR3 comprises 14 residues. The ends were cut back, 0 bases at V and 3 bases at J, with 9 bases in the middle.

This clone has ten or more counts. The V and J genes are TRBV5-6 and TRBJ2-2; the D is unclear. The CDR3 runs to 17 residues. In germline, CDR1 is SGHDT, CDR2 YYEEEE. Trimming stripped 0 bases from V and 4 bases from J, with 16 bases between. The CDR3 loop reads CASSLGPRSPFTGELFF. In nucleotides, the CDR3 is TGTGCCAGCAGCTTGGGACCGAGAAGTCCTTTCACCGGGGAGCTGTTTTTT. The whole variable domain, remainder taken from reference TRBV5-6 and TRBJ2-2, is DAGVTQSPTHLIKTRGQQVTLRCSPKSGHDTVSWYQQALGQGPQFIFQYYEEEERQRGNFPDRFSGHQFPNYSSELNVNALLLGDSALYLCASSLGPRSPFTGELFFGEGSRLTVL.